Sequencing of this T cell receptor beta chain was carried out in a study of Graves' ophthalmopathy and Graves' hyperthyroidism. Points from the study as a whole: Most thyroid-expanded clonotypes exceeding 0.001 frequency were also found in blood.

This clonotype showed up just a few times. Its antigen is not identified. CDR3 length: 16 residues. V was clipped by 1 base and J by 6 bases; unmatched bases: 1. Germline V lookup: CDR1 LGHDT, CDR2 YNNKEL (reference sequence). Using RNA transcripts, the TCR beta CDR3 regions were amplified. Second-round multiplex PCR followed a first-round RT-PCR using HTBI primers. Each CDR3 protein gets one entry after TCRdb re-called the multiplex PCR reads with MiXCR. Of hundreds of thousands of distinct CDR3 sequences listed, approximately 21% are singletons. The PBMCs originated from around 11 ml of fresh peripheral blood.

The sample was peripheral blood. The TCR sequence derives from a young woman with stable Graves' hyperthyroidism. The V gene is TRBV3-1, the J gene TRBJ2-2; TRBD2 matches at 14 bases. This chain's CDR3 is CASSQAGLAGAGELFF. The CDR3 DNA reads TGTGCCAGCAGCCAAGCGGGACTAGCGGGAGCCGGGGAGCTGTTTTTT.